This TCR beta chain was observed in a study of cytomegalovirus exposure and HLA in healthy donors (dated by TCRdb to between 2016 and 2019). For the wider study: According to an earlier analysis of a few hundred of the donors, 150 million to 200 million T cells yielded roughly 110 million unique TCR beta sequences and approximately 280 Gb of sequence data. Roughly 290 gigabases of sequencing data and tens of millions of unique TCR sequences made up an early release that covered 500 to 650 HLA-typed donors. Of the approximately 370 genotyped donors, more than 75% were placed in the genetic ancestry cluster associated with self-reported Caucasian donors. The study aimed to test whether cataloging public T cell receptors could reveal signatures of past pathogen exposure. The study profiled the T cell repertoires of 550 to 700 subjects by immunosequencing and related them to cytomegalovirus serostatus. A separate validation cohort of more than 100 different subjects was used in addition to the approximately 610-subject first cohort. To predict cytomegalovirus infection status, the study combined high-throughput TCR immunosequencing, statistical association of individual TCRs with disease status, and machine learning. To study patterns of TCR occurrence, a later analysis re-analyzed previously published TCR beta repertoires from around 660 donors and added high-resolution HLA genotyping. Rather than using new phenotypic data, the later analysis identified candidate immune exposures from TCR beta sequences and from how often those sequences occurred across donors. An earlier analysis of 587 of the donors used high-throughput TCR beta sequencing to judge whether each TCR beta V gene segment behaved as functional or pseudogenic. Donor age, sex, ethnicity and CMV serostatus were compiled alongside the repertoire data. A later genetic analysis took genome-wide SNP genotypes for about 60% of the roughly 670 donors and used that subset as a discovery cohort. Every repertoire in the discovery cohort had been generated on one and the same sequencing platform. Class I and class II HLA loci were covered by the typing at four-digit resolution. Typing coverage differed by locus: A, B, C, DRB1 and DQB1 were typed in roughly 620-630 donors, DQA1 in 522, DPA1 in some 570, and DPB1 in approximately 450. About five DR-DQ haplotypes were treated as single units for association and clustering because of strong linkage in the cohort. On average, about 200,000 unique TCR beta nucleotide sequences were sequenced per donor among about 400 genotyped donors of the cohort, with roughly 18% of those sequences being non-productive.

Overall study outcomes, separate from this receptor: In vitro tests confirmed that a few of the cytomegalovirus-associated TCR beta chains recognize cytomegalovirus antigens. In the study, around 160 TCR beta chains were listed as associated with cytomegalovirus. Around 16 rarely observed V segments, including chromosome 9 orphons, were excluded from the earlier analysis of several hundred of the donors because counts were too low. Correlated functional status among segregating V segments might be attributable to linkage disequilibrium, but an unknown experimental factor could not be ruled out. In both the original and validation cohorts, the classifier was reported to diagnose cytomegalovirus status with high specificity and sensitivity. According to a later analysis, TCR association rates differed among HLA loci, with DRB1 alleles showing the most associated TCRs and HLA-C alleles showing the fewest. A later analysis found that HLA-associated TCR beta chains were more clonally expanded and had lower generation probabilities than equally common non-associated chains. An association between a missense DCLRE1C variant and V-gene and J-gene trimming of TCR beta chains was found in a later genetic analysis and replicated in an independent cohort. A cluster of highly shared sequence variants was judged likely to be a technical artifact of the sequencing pipeline. According to a later genetic analysis, donors in an Asian-associated ancestry cluster had fewer N-insertions in productive TCRs than the roughly 700-donor mean. An earlier analysis of some 590 of the donors showed that most TCR beta V segments appeared in productive rearrangements either about 87% or about 30% of the time, which broadly matched IMGT annotations. Immune exposure information for the cohort was limited to CMV serostatus. Most TCR sequences were seen in very few donors, while some public TCRs were found in many individuals. Specific HLA alleles were associated with 15,000 to 20,000 TCR beta sequences at a false discovery rate of 0.05 in a later analysis. Because HLA typing was unavailable for some donors at each locus, only the typed subset was used in association tests. A later analysis found that most CMV-associated TCR beta chains appeared HLA-restricted, with HLA associations seemingly driven largely by CMV exposure. A further reported finding was that TCR beta sequences accurately predicted the HLA-A and HLA-B alleles for most subjects in the first cohort. Several of the top co-occurrence clusters appeared to be linked to parvovirus B19, influenza, CMV and Epstein-Barr virus, according to a later analysis. Presence/absence analyses assumed roughly uniform sequencing depth across donors, an assumption that may not hold. This cohort had only TCR beta chains sequenced, and the lack of alpha or paired-chain data limited which features could be detected. According to the authors, the approach could potentially be generalized to other disease states and immunological phenotypes. Assigning TCR associations to individual alleles was difficult when HLA alleles, especially DR and DQ, strongly co-occurred.

The library was generated by the immunoSEQ multiplex PCR assay. For the multiplex PCR, a mixture combining 60 forward primers for TCR Vbeta segments and 13 reverse primers for TCR Jbeta segments was used. The CDR3 region of rearranged TCR beta genes was amplified from genomic DNA by a multiplex PCR assay. The Illumina HiSeq System was used to sequence the amplified TCR beta libraries as 87-base-pair reads. The authors' analysis ran thus. In a later analysis, 80 million or so unique TCR beta chains were counted across the roughly 610 repertoires, and about 10 million of these chains were shared by at least two donors. Raw reads were error-corrected and collapsed into unique sequences with a nearest-neighbor algorithm that merged closely related sequences to remove PCR and sequencing errors. Alignment of CDR3 sequences to IMGT reference sequences was used to assign V, D and J gene segments. For a sequence to be retained, at least a six-nucleotide match to both a V gene segment and a J gene segment was required. A rearrangement was called productive if the CDR3 had no stop codons and remained in frame with V and J, and every other rearrangement was called non-productive. CDR3 was defined by IMGT convention, running from the second conserved V-encoded cysteine to the conserved J-encoded phenylalanine. In an earlier analysis of 500 to 650 of the donors, sequences lacking an unambiguous match to a single V gene segment were excluded. An earlier analysis of around 600 of the donors classified V segments as functional when productive rearrangements were above 56.7% and as segregating when the standard deviation between donors was above 5%. A statistical classification framework was developed to diagnose cytomegalovirus status using the catalog of TCR beta chain sequences. V and J gene assignment, in a later analysis, came from comparing TCR nucleotide sequences with IMGT/GENE-DB human TR gene sequences. Using the TCRdist pipeline, a later analysis assigned CDR3 sequences along with most-parsimonious VDJ recombination scenarios. In a later analysis, every TCR beta chain was defined by the combination of its CDR3 amino acid sequence and its V-gene family, and reads without a unique V-gene family were dropped. A later analysis removed 600 or so highly shared, low-generation-probability nucleotide sequences to deal with suspected cross-contamination and a sequencing artifact. A later analysis calculated a clonal expansion index for each public chain from normalized within-repertoire ranks of inferred template counts. A later analysis computed generation probabilities with a VDJ recombination model fitted to out-of-frame rearrangements, and checked the results against IGoR. In a later analysis, hypergeometric tests were used to score TCR-TCR, TCR-HLA and TCR-CMV co-occurrence, with a repertoire-size bias correction applied to TCR pairs. False discovery rates were estimated in a later analysis by permuting HLA or CMV assignments 20 times. In a later analysis, co-occurring TCRs were grouped using DBSCAN, and TCRdist sequence similarity was added for clustering within HLA-allele-positive subsets. Repertoires with fewer than 30,000 or more than 120,000 public chains, plus five repertoires with anomalous nucleotide sharing, were excluded from co-occurrence clustering. The table was pulled from immuneACCESS by TCRdb, which kept in-frame rearrangements only. Such tables lose some clones; where checked, under half of the loss comes from unresolved V genes, and the rest has no known cause. Clonal size and the V and J genes are those of that table, whereas D and trimming came from the DNA. The sample includes under 250,000 clones, with around 80% observed a single time. Around 0.44% of the sample rests with the top ten.

Turning to this clone: What antigen it recognizes has not been identified. No clone much larger than this one lies a single base away; base qualities are absent.

The cohort comprised fewer than 750 healthy bone marrow donors. All cohort members were sampled while nominally healthy, although unrecorded immune exposures were likely present. The donor was CMV seronegative and was included in the group of a few hundred seronegative cohort members. A peripheral blood sample was provided by each donor, and peripheral blood mononuclear cells were used for TCR beta sequencing. Genomic DNA extraction from the blood cell samples was performed with the Qiagen DNeasy Blood Extraction Kit. This receptor was identified in a boy aged 5-17 years in good health and CMV-seronegative. Source material: PBMCs.

The DNA sequence is given as TGTGCCAGTAGTATTTCTAGCGGCTCCTACGAGCAGTACTTC. Its product reads: CASSISSGSYEQYF. The chain couples TRBV19 to TRBJ2-7, and TRBD2 aligns with 7 junction nucleotides. For this chain, trimming is 3 bases at the V end and 0 bases at the J end, and the number of junction bases without a gene match is 2. From the germline V gene (reference sequence), CDR1 is LNHDA and CDR2 is SQIVND. From its cysteine to its phenylalanine, the CDR3 spans 14 amino acids. Of the read, only the CDR3 DNA is kept; its 42 bases are in frame from base 1.